Included here is one T cell receptor beta chain sequence, with context. The protocol was immunoSEQ multiplex PCR, while the TCRdb copy is restricted to in-frame clones and leaves out a portion. The sample lists roughly 220,000 clones, roughly 86% occurring once. These data belong to a study of blood T cell repertoires in COVID-19. The CDR3 consists of 17 residues. The germline CDR1 and CDR2 sequences are SEHNR and FQNEAQ (reference sequence). With 2 bases clipped from V and 6 bases from J, the junction kept 14 bases outside the gene matches. The material sequenced was peripheral blood. The V gene is TRBV7-9, the J gene TRBJ1-1; 8 bases are shared with TRBD1. This sequence originates from a woman aged 45-60 years with COVID-19, enrolled during active disease. CDR3 region: CASSLNVPGGYEPEAFF. In nucleotides, the CDR3 is TGTGCCAGCAGCTTAAATGTCCCAGGGGGCTATGAACCTGAAGCTTTCTTT.